This section outlines one TCR beta chain sequence together with its context. As yet, its antigen is unknown. The sample is drawn from a study of monozygotic twins with inflammatory bowel disease. From its re-call of the 5' RACE reads, TCRdb lists each CDR3 protein once, without DNA. The data show about 440,000 distinct CDR3 sequences, and the top ten clones hold roughly 2.3%. CDR1 DFQATT and CDR2 SNEGSKA come from the germline V gene (reference sequence). The CDR3 is 17 residues long. Broader study findings: None of the different T cell subtypes could be distinguished from one another.

The source is a human donor with ulcerative colitis or Crohn's disease, or a healthy co-twin of an affected twin (not recorded which). The specimen was blood. V and J are TRBV20-1 and TRBJ2-3; TCRdb gives TRBD2 as the D gene, but with no DNA this cannot be confirmed. This CDR3 is CSATFPAASPVTDTQYF.